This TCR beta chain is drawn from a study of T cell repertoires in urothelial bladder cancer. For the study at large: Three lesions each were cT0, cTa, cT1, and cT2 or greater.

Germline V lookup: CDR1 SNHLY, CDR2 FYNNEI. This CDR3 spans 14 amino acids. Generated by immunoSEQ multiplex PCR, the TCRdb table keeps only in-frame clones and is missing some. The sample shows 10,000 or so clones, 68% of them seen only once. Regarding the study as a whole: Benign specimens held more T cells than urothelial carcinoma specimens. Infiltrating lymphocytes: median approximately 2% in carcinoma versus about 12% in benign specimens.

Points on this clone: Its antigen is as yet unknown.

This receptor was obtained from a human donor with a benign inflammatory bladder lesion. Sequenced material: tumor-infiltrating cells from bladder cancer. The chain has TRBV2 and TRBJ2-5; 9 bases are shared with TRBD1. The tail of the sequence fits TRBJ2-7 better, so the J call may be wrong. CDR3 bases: TGTGCCAGCAGTCCCGGGACAGGGAGGTACGAGCAGTACTTC. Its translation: CASSPGTGRYEQYF.